The 20 T cell receptor beta chains given below trace back to one sample, sequenced in a study of pediatric ulcerative colitis (dated by TCRdb to between 2018 and 2021). Receptor libraries were prepared by the immunoSEQ multiplex PCR assay. TCRdb mirrors the immuneACCESS table, restricted to in-frame sequences. Some clones are absent from its copies; in checked studies, under half trace to an unresolved V gene, and the reason for the others is unknown. Present in this sample are more than 40,000 clones, 60% to 85% of which were seen just once. The ten largest clones add up to over 3% of the sample. One to two pinch biopsies were taken from the rectum for research during colonoscopy. Sequencing was carried out using gut tissue. The receptors come from a girl aged 10 to 17 with moderate ulcerative colitis.

Sample share makes this clone medium-sized. The V call is TRBV10-1, the J call TRBJ1-3; D is uncertain. This CDR3 comprises 15 residues. Germline CDR1 WNHNN, CDR2 SYGVQD (reference sequence). The ends were cut back, 7 bases at V and 0 bases at J, with 13 bases in the middle. CDR3 loop: CASNIEQTSGNTIYF. The DNA for the CDR3 is TGCGCCAGCAATATTGAGCAAACCTCTGGAAACACCATATATTTT.

The gene calls are TRBV5-4 and TRBJ1-3; 7 nucleotides line up with TRBD1. The trim removed 3 bases at V and 2 bases at J, leaving 5 bases unmatched. CDR3 length equals 15 residues. Germline CDR1 and CDR2: SGHNT and YYREEE (reference sequence). The CDR3 DNA reads TGTGCCAGCAGCTCCGGGACAGCGACTGGAAACACCATATATTTT. Translating it yields CASSSGTATGNTIYF.

The V call is TRBV19, the J call TRBJ2-2, with D possibly being TRBD2 (6 bases). V was shortened by 4 bases and J by 10 bases, with 19 bases between the two germline ends. Per the germline V gene, CDR1 is LNHDA and CDR2 is SQIVND (reference sequence). The CDR3 loop spans 15 amino acids. Here the CDR3 reads CASSTPGAGGEELFF. Here the CDR3 DNA reads TGTGCCAGTAGTACCCCGGGCGCTGGAGGGGAGGAGCTGTTTTTT.

The rearrangement joins TRBV10-3 to TRBJ1-4, with D uncertain. In germline, CDR1 is ENHRY, CDR2 SYGVKD. The CDR3 contains 12 residues. Trimming took off 2 bases at V and 8 bases at J, with 6 bases between the two ends. The CDR3 nucleotides are TGTGCCATCAGTGAGATCGGGGAAAAACTGTTTTTT. Translated: CAISEIGEKLFF.

The chain couples TRBV1 to TRBJ2-3; the table's D gene call, TRBD2, was not cross checked with the DNA. TRBV1 corresponds to a pseudogene. The CDR3 totals 17 residues. CDR3 sequence: CTSSPNQGLAHRDTQYF. As DNA, the CDR3 is TGCACCAGCAGCCCCAATCAAGGACTAGCCCACCGAGATACGCAGTATTTT.

The table lists this clone with a few counts. The rearrangement joins TRBV19 to TRBJ1-2; 7 bases align to TRBD1. The CDR3 spans 13 residues. In germline, CDR1 is LNHDA, CDR2 SQIVND (reference sequence). V shed 2 bases, J shed 8 bases, and the junction held 5 bases outside the gene matches. The CDR3 region is CASSIKTGVGYTF. CDR3 DNA sequence: TGTGCCAGTAGTATAAAAACAGGGGTCGGCTACACCTTC. The full variable domain, with the rest looked up from reference TRBV19 and TRBJ1-2, is DGGITQSPKYLFRKEGQNVTLSCEQNLNHDAMYWYRQDPGQGLRLIYYSQIVNDFQKGDIAEGYSVSREKKESFPLTVTSAQKNPTAFYLCASSIKTGVGYTFGSGTRLTVV.

The V and J genes are TRBV10-3 and TRBJ2-2, with 7 bases identical to TRBD1. This CDR3 spans 13 amino acids. CDR1 and CDR2 from the germline V gene are ENHRY and SYGVKD. The ends lost 6 bases at V and 3 bases at J; junction bases unmatched: 1. The CDR3 region is CAISRGYTGELFF. The CDR3 coding sequence is TGTGCCATCAGCAGGGGGTACACCGGGGAGCTGTTTTTT.

The chain combines TRBV7-6 with TRBJ2-2; maybe TRBD2 (7 bases). Trimming shortened V by 5 bases and J by 7 bases, and 14 bases separated the two germline ends. The CDR3 length is 14 residues. Germline V lookup: CDR1 SGHVS, CDR2 FNYEAQ. The CDR3 sequence: CASSPRGAGGELFF. The CDR3 nucleotides are TGTGCCAGCAGCCCTCGGGGGGCGGGCGGGGAGCTGTTTTTT. Full variable domain (rest looked up from reference TRBV7-6 and TRBJ2-2): GAGVSQSPRYKVTKRGQDVALRCDPISGHVSLYWYRQALGQGPEFLTYFNYEAQQDKSGLPNDRFSAERPEGSISTLTIQRTEQRDSAMYRCASSPRGAGGELFFGEGSRLTVL.

The V gene is TRBV29-1, the J gene TRBJ2-4, with D possibly matching TRBD2 (5 bases). The germline CDR1 and CDR2 sequences are SQVTM and ANQGSEA. Trimming stripped 1 base from V and 1 base from J, with 8 bases between. The length of the CDR3 is 14 residues. CDR3 amino acids: CSVEASGAKNIQYF. CDR3 in DNA: TGCAGCGTTGAAGCATCGGGGGCCAAAAACATTCAGTACTTC. Supplemented by reference TRBV29-1 and TRBJ2-4, the full variable domain reads SAVISQKPSRDICQRGTSLTIQCQVDSQVTMMFWYRQQPGQSLTLIATANQGSEATYESGFVIDKFPISRPNLTFSTLTVSNMSPEDSSIYLCSVEASGAKNIQYFGAGTRLSVL.

This clone has just a few counts. The chain has TRBV6-6 and TRBJ1-2; D not resolved. Trimming took off 7 bases at V and 4 bases at J, with 13 bases between the two ends. The CDR3 covers 13 residues. Germline V gene data show CDR1 as MNHNY and CDR2 as SVGAGI (reference sequence). In DNA, the CDR3 is TGTGCCAGCACTTCGGACGGGGTCTATGGCTACACCTTC. Its translation: CASTSDGVYGYTF.

The chain couples TRBV2 to TRBJ1-3; a weak D match, TRBD1 (5 bases). Germline V gives CDR1 SNHLY, CDR2 FYNNEI. V was clipped by 3 bases and J by 2 bases, with 11 bases between them. The CDR3 length is 15 residues. CDR3 protein: CASSEYRTTGNTIYF. In DNA, the CDR3 is TGTGCCAGCAGTGAGTACAGGACAACTGGAAACACCATATATTTT.

The rearrangement joins TRBV6-5 to TRBJ2-7; 7 positions agree with TRBD1. Germline loops: CDR1 MNHEY, CDR2 SVGAGI. V trimming: 6 bases; J trimming: 3 bases; junction bases outside the gene matches: 5. CDR3 length equals 13 residues. The CDR3 bases are TGTGCCAGCAGCCTCGGGACAGTCTACGAGCAGTACTTC. Protein sequence: CASSLGTVYEQYF.

In its sample, this clone was seen once. V and J are TRBV2 and TRBJ2-1; 10 bases agree with TRBD2. This CDR3 spans 14 amino acids. With V trimmed by 9 bases and J by 7 bases, 9 bases remained unmatched. Germline V CDR1 and CDR2: SNHLY, FYNNEI. The CDR3 nucleotides read TGTGCCAGACTTAAGCGGGGGGGCCAGAATGAGCAGTTCTTC. Its protein is CARLKRGGQNEQFF.

J is TRBJ2-7 and V is TRBV7-5; the table's D call TRBD1 went unverified against the DNA. TRBV7-5 counts as a pseudogene. The CDR3 covers 16 residues. The CDR3 nucleotides are TGTGCCAGAAGCTTAGATTTGTCAGGGGGGACCTACGAGCAGTACTTC. The encoded protein is CARSLDLSGGTYEQYF.

This clone was found once. This rearrangement joins TRBV18 to TRBJ1-6; tentatively, D is TRBD1 (5 bases). V shed 3 bases and J shed 14 bases, with 11 bases lying between them. The CDR3 length is 12 residues. CDR1 KGHSH and CDR2 LQKENI come from the germline V gene. The DNA of the CDR3 is TGTGCCAGCTCACCGGGGGGGAGAACCCTCCACTTT. Translating gives CASSPGGRTLHF.

This clone was observed a few times. The CDR3 DNA is TGTGCCAGCAGGTACGACCAGACACCGACTCAGCCCCAGCATTTT. It specifies CASRYDQTPTQPQHF. V gene TRBV2 combines with J gene TRBJ1-5; D not resolved. The CDR3 has 15 residues. Germline CDR1 and CDR2: SNHLY and FYNNEI. V shed 6 bases and J shed 6 bases, with 18 bases lying between them.

This clone was picked up one time. The chain links TRBV10-1 to TRBJ2-7; the match to TRBD1 covers 7 bases. CDR3 length: 14 residues. V dropped 5 bases and J dropped 4; count of bases not matched to a gene: 8. Germline V gene lookup returns CDR1 WNHNN and CDR2 SYGVQD (reference sequence). In DNA form, the CDR3 reads TGCGCCAGCAGTCCCTCAGGGGGTCGGTACGAGCAGTACTTC. Amino acid sequence: CASSPSGGRYEQYF.

This chain connects TRBV6-6 to TRBJ1-2; D not certain. The CDR3 is made up of 14 amino acids. From germline, CDR1 is MNHNY and CDR2 SVGAGI (reference sequence). The V gene lost 9 bases and the J gene lost 0 bases, with 14 bases spanning the gap. CDR3 protein: CASIAKTTNYGYTF. The CDR3 DNA follows: TGTGCCAGTATAGCCAAGACCACTAACTATGGCTACACCTTC.

This chain links TRBV11-2 with TRBJ2-2; D call uncertain. Trimming removed 3 bases at V and 3 bases at J, with 8 bases between. The CDR3 is 14 amino acids. Germline assignment: CDR1 SGHAT and CDR2 FQNNGV. The CDR3, as DNA: TGTGCCAGCAGCTTTCGCTGGGACACCGGGGAGCTGTTTTTT. Its translation is CASSFRWDTGELFF.

This clone was observed once. The chain has TRBV9 and TRBJ2-6; unclear D gene. The CDR3 loop spans 14 amino acids. V dropped 0 bases and J dropped 2 bases, with 3 bases sitting between them. The germline gives CDR1 SGDLS, CDR2 YYNGEE. CDR3: CASSVATGANVLTF. As DNA, the CDR3 is TGTGCCAGCAGCGTAGCTACTGGGGCCAACGTCCTGACTTTC.